The T cell receptor beta chain described here comes from a study of blood T cells in healthy people across ages. Germline V lookup: CDR1 ENHRY, CDR2 SYGVKD. The CDR3 consists of 16 residues. Losses at the gene ends were 4 bases for V and 2 bases for J; bases not matched to a gene: 4. Aged roughly 6 to 100, donors were systemically healthy Caucasians from Russia. Per-sample PBMC isolation yielded at least 7 million cells. This clonotype was seen more than once but under ten times. Its specificity is unknown. Sample-barcoded 5' priming and a J-beta primer mix drove a second PCR of roughly 6 to 12 cycles. TCRdb fed the 5' RACE reads into MiXCR, producing one record per CDR3 protein. Found here are under 2,000,000 distinct CDR3 sequences, around 50% of them singletons; the top ten hold 2% to 2.5%. The study's findings and limits: The CMV status of each donor remained undetermined, and this could have confounded shifts in expanded clonotypes. TCR beta diversity correlated strongly with naive T cell percentage.

This TCR was sampled from a woman between 35 and 50 years old in good health. The gene calls are TRBV10-3 and TRBJ2-3; 12 bases line up with TRBD2. The sample taken for sequencing was blood. This CDR3 reads CAISVGLAGSTDTQYF. For the CDR3, the DNA is TGTGCCATCAGTGTCGGACTAGCGGGGTCCACAGATACGCAGTATTTT.